The sequence of this T cell receptor (beta chain) was determined in a study of regulatory T cells in long-lasting Graves disease. Study outcomes and limitations: Newly diagnosed Graves' patients exceeded persistent ones in TCR diversity. Study was limited to peripheral blood, excluding thyroid tissue.

Regarding this clonotype: Its cognate antigen is unknown.

Sequencing libraries for TCR beta were prepared with iRepertoire HTBI primers and Arm-PCR of CDR3 regions. MiXCR, run by TCRdb on the multiplex PCR reads, gives a single entry per CDR3 protein. This table has 450,000 or so distinct CDR3 sequences, around a fifth appearing once. Time point meaning: persistent/refractory GD, antithyroid drugs over 5 years with positive TRAb. PBMC-derived RNA was used for the TCR library. V was cut by 7 bases and J by 3 bases, with 16 bases left in between. This CDR3 has 14 amino acids. Per the germline V gene, CDR1 is SGHTA and CDR2 is FQGNSA. This clonotype originated in a female donor with Graves disease. V is TRBV7-2 and J is TRBJ2-7; D could derive from TRBD1 or TRBD2 (5 bases each). The specimen was peripheral blood mononuclear cells (PBMCs), collected when the disease was refractory, from a patient treated with antithyroid drugs. The CDR3 DNA follows: TGTGCCAGCACCCCTTCCCCAGGGAGCTACGAGCAGTACTTC. It yields the protein CASTPSPGSYEQYF.